This entry describes one T cell receptor beta chain. Its matching antigen is unknown. These data come from a study of cytomegalovirus exposure and HLA in healthy donors. Study-wide results and limits: Most of the TCR beta V segments (in an earlier analysis) were productive either about 90% or about 30% of the time. Across donors, presence/absence analyses took sequencing depth to be roughly uniform. The authors listed 150 or so TCR beta chains as cytomegalovirus-associated.

Germline V gene lookup returns CDR1 SGHRS and CDR2 YFSETQ. After removal of 0 bases from V and 4 bases from J, the junction contained 11 bases not matched to a gene. The CDR3 has 19 residues. It was with 60 Vbeta and 13 Jbeta primers that the PCR ran. TCRdb keeps only in-frame clones here, not all; method: immunoSEQ multiplex PCR. The sample yields over 150,000 clones, around 72% seen once. The receptor was derived from a woman aged 45-65 years in good health and CMV-seropositive. The chain combines TRBV5-1 with TRBJ2-5; 14 bases align to TRBD2. The source material was PBMCs. The CDR3 nucleotides are TGCGCCAGCAGCTTGGGGTGGACTAGCGGGGGGCGCCGCCGAGAGACCCAGTACTTC. The encoded protein is CASSLGWTSGGRRRETQYF. The full variable domain, its missing parts supplied by reference TRBV5-1 and TRBJ2-5, is KAGVTQTPRYLIKTRGQQVTLSCSPISGHRSVSWYQQTPGQGLQFLFEYFSETQRNKGNFPGRFSGRQFSNSRSEMNVSTLELGDSALYLCASSLGWTSGGRRRETQYFGPGTRLLVL.